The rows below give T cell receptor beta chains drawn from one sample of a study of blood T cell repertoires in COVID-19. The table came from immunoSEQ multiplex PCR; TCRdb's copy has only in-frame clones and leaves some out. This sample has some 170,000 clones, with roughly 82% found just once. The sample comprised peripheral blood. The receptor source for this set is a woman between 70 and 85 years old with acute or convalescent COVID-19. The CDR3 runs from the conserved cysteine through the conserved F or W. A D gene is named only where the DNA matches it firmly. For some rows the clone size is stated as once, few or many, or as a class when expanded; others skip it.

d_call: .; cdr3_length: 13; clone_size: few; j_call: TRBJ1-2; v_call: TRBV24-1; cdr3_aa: CATSDFSQEGYTF; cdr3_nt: TGTGCCACCAGTGATTTTTCCCAGGAAGGCTACACCTTC
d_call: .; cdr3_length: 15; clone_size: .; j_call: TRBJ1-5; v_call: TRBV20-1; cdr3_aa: CSASRIGRDNQPQHF; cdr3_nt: TGCAGTGCTAGTCGGATAGGGAGAGACAATCAGCCCCAGCATTTT
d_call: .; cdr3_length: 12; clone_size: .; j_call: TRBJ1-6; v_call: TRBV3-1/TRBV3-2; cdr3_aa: CASSRGISPLHF; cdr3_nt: TGTGCCAGCAGCCGCGGAATATCACCCCTCCACTTT
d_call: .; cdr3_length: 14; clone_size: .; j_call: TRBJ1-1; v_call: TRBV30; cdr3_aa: CAWSVRSGNTEAFF; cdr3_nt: TGTGCCTGGAGTGTACGGTCAGGGAACACTGAAGCTTTCTTT
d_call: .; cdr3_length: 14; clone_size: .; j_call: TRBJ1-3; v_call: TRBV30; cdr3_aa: CAWSKRRQGNTIYF; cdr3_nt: TGTGCCTGGAGCAAGCGACGACAGGGAAACACCATATATTTT
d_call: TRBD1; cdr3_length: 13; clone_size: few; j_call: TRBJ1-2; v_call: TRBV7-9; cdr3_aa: CASSPGTGVGYTF; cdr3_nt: TGTGCCAGCAGCCCCGGGACAGGGGTTGGCTACACCTTC
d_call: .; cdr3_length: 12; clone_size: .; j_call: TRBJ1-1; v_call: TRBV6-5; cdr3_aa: CASSQGNTEAFF; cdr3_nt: TGTGCCAGCAGCCAGGGGAACACTGAAGCTTTCTTT
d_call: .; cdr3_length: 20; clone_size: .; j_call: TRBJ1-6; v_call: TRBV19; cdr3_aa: CASSPQAGQPASSYNSPLHF; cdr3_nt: TGTGCCAGTAGTCCTCAAGCCGGACAGCCCGCTAGCTCCTATAATTCACCCCTCCACTTT
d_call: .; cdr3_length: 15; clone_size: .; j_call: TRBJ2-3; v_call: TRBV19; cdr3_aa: CASSPTESRTDTQYF; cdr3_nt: TGTGCCAGTAGCCCGACAGAGAGCCGCACAGATACGCAGTATTTT
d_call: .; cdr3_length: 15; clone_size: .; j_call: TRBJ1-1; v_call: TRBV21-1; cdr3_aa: CASSKGREEGTEAFF; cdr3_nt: TGTGCCAGCAGCAAGGGAAGGGAGGAGGGCACTGAAGCTTTCTTT
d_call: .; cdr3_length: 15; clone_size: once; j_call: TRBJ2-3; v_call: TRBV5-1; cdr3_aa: CASNPQATSTDTQYF; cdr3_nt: TGCGCCAGCAACCCCCAAGCGACTAGCACAGATACGCAGTATTTT
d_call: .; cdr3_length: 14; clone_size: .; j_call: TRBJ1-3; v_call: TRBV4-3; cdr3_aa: CASSLLSGPNTIYF; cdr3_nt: TGCGCCAGCAGTCTACTCTCCGGTCCAAACACCATATATTTT
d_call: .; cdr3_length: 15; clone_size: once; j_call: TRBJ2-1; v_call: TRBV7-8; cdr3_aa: CASSPPRGLSNEQFF; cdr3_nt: TGTGCCAGCAGCCCCCCTAGGGGACTCTCCAATGAGCAGTTCTTC
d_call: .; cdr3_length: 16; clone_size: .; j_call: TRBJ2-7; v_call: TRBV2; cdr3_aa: CASSEDLGRNSYEQYF; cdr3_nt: TGTGCCAGCAGTGAAGACCTGGGGAGGAACTCCTACGAGCAGTACTTC
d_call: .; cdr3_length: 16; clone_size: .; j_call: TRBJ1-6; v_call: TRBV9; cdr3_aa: CASSVSGGGFNSPLHF; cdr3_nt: TGTGCCAGCAGCGTGAGCGGGGGGGGGTTTAATTCACCCCTCCACTTT
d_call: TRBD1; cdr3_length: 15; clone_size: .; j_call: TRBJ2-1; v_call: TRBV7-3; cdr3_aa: CASSRQGESYNEQFF; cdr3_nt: TGTGCCAGCAGCAGACAGGGGGAGTCCTACAATGAGCAGTTCTTC
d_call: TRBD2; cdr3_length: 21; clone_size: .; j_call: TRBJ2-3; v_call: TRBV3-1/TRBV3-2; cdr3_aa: CASSHDPWTSGRAGEGDTQYF; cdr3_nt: TGTGCCAGCAGCCATGATCCCTGGACTAGCGGGAGGGCCGGGGAAGGAGATACGCAGTATTTT
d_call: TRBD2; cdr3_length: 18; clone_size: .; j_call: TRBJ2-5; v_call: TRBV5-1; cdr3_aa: CASNLRTSGSSHPGTQYF; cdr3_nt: TGCGCCAGCAACCTAAGGACTAGCGGATCCAGTCACCCGGGGACCCAGTACTTC
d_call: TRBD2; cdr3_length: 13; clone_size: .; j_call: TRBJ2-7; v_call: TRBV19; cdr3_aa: CASRASGVYEQYF; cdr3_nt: TGTGCCAGTAGGGCTAGCGGGGTCTACGAGCAGTACTTC
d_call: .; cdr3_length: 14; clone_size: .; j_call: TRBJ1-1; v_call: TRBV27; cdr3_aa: CASSLRYMNTEAFF; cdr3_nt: TGTGCCAGCAGTTTGCGATATATGAACACTGAAGCTTTCTTT
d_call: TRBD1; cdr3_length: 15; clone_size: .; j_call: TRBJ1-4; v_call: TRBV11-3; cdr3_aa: CASSLGQGTNEKLFF; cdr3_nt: TGTGCCAGCAGCTTAGGACAGGGGACTAATGAAAAACTGTTTTTT
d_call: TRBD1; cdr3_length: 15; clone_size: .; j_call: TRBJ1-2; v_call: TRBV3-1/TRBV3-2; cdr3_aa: CASSLQGALNYGYTF; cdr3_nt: TGTGCCAGCAGCCTACAGGGGGCGCTTAACTATGGCTACACCTTC
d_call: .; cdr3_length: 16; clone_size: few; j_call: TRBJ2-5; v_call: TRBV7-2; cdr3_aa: CASSRGVIPRQETQYF; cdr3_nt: TGTGCCAGCAGCCGCGGAGTCATCCCCCGACAAGAGACCCAGTACTTC
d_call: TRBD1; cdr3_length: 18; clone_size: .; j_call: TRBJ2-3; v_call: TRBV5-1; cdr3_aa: CASSLGSTGGTSTDTQYF; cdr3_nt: TGCGCCAGCAGCTTGGGCTCGACAGGGGGAACTAGCACAGATACGCAGTATTTT
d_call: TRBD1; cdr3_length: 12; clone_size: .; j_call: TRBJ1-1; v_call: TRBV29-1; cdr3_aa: CSANRGNTEAFF; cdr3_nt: TGCAGCGCAAACAGGGGGAACACTGAAGCTTTCTTT
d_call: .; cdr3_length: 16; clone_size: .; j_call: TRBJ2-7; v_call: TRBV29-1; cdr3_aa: CSVDTGPPGGYYEQYF; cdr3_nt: TGCAGCGTTGACACGGGACCACCCGGGGGATACTACGAGCAGTACTTC
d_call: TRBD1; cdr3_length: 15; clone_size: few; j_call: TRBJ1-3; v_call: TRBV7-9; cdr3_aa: CASSLIRGPGNTIYF; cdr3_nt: TGTGCCAGCAGCTTGATCAGGGGGCCTGGAAACACCATATATTTT
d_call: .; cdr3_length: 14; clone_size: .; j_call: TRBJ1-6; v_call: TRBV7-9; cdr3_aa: CASTLGQSHSPLHF; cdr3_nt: TGTGCCAGCACCTTGGGGCAATCGCATTCACCCCTCCACTTT
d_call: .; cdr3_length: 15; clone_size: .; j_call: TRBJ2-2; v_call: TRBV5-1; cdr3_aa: CASSSPGNLGGELFF; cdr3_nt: TGCGCCAGCAGCTCACCAGGGAACTTAGGCGGGGAGCTGTTTTTT
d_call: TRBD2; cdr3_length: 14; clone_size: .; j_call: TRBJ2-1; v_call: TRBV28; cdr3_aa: CASSLGGDGNEQFF; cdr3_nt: TGTGCCAGCAGTTTGGGGGGGGATGGCAATGAGCAGTTCTTC
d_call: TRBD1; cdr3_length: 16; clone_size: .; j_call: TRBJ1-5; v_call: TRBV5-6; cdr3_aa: CASSYGTGSGNQPQHF; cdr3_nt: TGTGCCAGCAGCTACGGGACAGGGTCGGGCAATCAGCCCCAGCATTTT
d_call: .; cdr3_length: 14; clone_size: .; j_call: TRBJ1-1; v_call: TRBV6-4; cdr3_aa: CASSKTGTNTEAFF; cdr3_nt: TGTGCCAGCAGTAAGACAGGCACTAACACTGAAGCTTTCTTT
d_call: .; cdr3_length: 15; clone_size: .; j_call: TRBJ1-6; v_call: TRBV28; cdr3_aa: CASSLGEGYNSPLHF; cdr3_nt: TGTGCCAGCAGCTTAGGGGAGGGTTATAATTCACCCCTCCACTTT
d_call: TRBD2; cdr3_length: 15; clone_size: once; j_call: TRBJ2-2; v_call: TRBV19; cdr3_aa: CASSRRGGNTGELFF; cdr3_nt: TGTGCCAGTTCACGGCGGGGGGGCAACACCGGGGAGCTGTTTTTT
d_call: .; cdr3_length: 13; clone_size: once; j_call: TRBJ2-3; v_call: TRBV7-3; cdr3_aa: CASSLTRLDTQYF; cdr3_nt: TGTGCCAGCAGCTTAACCCGACTAGACACGCAGTATTTT
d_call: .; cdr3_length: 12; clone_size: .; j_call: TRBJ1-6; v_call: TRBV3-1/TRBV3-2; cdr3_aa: CASSQGASPLHF; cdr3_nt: TGTGCCAGCAGCCAAGGGGCTTCACCCCTCCACTTT
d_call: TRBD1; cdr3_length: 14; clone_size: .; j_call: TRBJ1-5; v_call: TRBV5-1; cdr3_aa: CASSLGQGDQPQHF; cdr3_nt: TGCGCCAGCAGCCTTGGACAGGGGGATCAGCCCCAGCATTTT
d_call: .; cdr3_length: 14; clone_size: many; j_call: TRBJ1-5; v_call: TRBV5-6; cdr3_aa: CASSLADRPWPQHF; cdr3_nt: TGTGCCAGCAGCTTGGCAGACAGGCCATGGCCCCAGCATTTT
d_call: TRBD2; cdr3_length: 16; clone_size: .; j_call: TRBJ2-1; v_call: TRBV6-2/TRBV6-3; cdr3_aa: CASSPGGGRVYNEQFF; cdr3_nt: TGTGCCAGCAGCCCTGGGGGCGGGAGGGTCTACAATGAGCAGTTCTTC
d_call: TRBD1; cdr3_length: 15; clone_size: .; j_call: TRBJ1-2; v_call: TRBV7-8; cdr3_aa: CASSRGRGLPYGYTF; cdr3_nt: TGTGCCAGCAGCCGAGGGAGGGGGCTTCCCTATGGCTACACCTTC
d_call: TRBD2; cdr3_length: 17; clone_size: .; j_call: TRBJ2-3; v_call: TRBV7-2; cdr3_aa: CASSIQLADPGTDTQYF; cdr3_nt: TGTGCCAGCAGCATACAACTAGCGGACCCGGGCACAGATACGCAGTATTTT
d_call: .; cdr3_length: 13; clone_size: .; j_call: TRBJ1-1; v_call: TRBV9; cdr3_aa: CASERQINTEAFF; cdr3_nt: TGTGCCAGCGAGCGACAGATTAACACTGAAGCTTTCTTT
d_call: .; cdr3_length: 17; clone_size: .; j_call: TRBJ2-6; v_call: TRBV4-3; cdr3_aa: CASSQNRGTSGANVLTF; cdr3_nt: TGCGCCAGCAGCCAAAATAGGGGGACCTCTGGGGCCAACGTCCTGACTTTC
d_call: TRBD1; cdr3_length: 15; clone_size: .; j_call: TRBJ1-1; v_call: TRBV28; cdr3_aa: CASGIQGLKNTEAFF; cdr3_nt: TGTGCCAGCGGCATACAGGGGCTTAAGAACACTGAAGCTTTCTTT
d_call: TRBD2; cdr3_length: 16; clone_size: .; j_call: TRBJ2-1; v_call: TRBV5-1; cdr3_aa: CASSLAWASGYNEQFF; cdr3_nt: TGCGCCAGCAGCTTGGCCTGGGCTAGCGGATACAATGAGCAGTTCTTC
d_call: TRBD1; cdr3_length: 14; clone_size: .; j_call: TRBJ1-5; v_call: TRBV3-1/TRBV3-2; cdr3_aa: CASSLGQGGQPQHF; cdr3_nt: TGTGCCAGCAGCCTAGGACAGGGTGGTCAGCCCCAGCATTTT
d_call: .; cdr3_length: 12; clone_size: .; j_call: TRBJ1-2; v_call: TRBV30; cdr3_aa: CASPKSSYGYTF; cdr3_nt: TGTGCCTCACCTAAAAGCTCCTATGGCTACACCTTC
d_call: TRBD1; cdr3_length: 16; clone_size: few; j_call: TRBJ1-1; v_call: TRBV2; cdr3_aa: CASNRNPQGEPTEAFF; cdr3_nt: TGTGCCAGCAACAGGAACCCGCAGGGGGAGCCCACTGAAGCTTTCTTT
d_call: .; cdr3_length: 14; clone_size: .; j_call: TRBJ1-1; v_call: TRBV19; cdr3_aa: CASSIQTGYTEAFF; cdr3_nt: TGTGCCAGTAGTATACAAACAGGGTACACTGAAGCTTTCTTT
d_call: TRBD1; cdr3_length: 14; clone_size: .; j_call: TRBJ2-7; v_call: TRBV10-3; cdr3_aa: CAISVSDRGYEQYF; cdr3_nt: TGTGCCATCAGTGTCTCGGACAGGGGGTACGAGCAGTACTTC